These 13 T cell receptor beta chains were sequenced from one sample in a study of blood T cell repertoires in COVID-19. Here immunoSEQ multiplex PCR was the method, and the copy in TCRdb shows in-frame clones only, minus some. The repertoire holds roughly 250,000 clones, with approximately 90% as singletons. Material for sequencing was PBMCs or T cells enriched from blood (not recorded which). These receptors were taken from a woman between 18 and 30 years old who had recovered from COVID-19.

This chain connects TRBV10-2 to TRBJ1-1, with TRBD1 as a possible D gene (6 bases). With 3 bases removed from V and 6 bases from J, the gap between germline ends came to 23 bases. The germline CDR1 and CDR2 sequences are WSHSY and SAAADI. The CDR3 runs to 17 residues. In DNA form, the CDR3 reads TGCGCCAGCAGTGATTTAGACGGGGGGCGCGGGATCGCTGAAGCTTTCTTT. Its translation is CASSDLDGGRGIAEAFF.

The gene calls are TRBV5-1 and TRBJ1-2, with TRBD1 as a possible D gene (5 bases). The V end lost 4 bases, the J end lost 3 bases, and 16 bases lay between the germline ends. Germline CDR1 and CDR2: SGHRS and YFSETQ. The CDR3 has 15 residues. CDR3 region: CASSPVVTGHYGYTF. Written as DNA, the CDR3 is TGCGCCAGCAGCCCGGTGGTCACAGGCCACTATGGCTACACCTTC.

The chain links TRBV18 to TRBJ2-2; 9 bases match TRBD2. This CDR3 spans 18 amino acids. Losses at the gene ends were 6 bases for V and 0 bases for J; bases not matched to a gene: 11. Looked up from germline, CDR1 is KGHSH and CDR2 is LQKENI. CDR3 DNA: TGTGCCAGCTCCGGGCGCGCTAGCGGGGCATCGAACACCGGGGAGCTGTTTTTT. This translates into CASSGRASGASNTGELFF.

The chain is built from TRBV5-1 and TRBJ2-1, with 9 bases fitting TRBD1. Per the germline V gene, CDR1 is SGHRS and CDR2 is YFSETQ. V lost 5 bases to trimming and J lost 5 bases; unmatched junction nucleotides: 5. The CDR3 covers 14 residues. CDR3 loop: CASSPGTGNNEQFF. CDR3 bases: TGCGCCAGCAGTCCGGGGACAGGGAACAATGAGCAGTTCTTC.

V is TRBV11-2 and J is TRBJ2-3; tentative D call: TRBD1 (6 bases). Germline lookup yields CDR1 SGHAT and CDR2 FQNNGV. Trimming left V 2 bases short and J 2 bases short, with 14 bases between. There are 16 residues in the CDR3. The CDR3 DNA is TGTGCCAGCAGCTTAACGGGTTGGGGGCCCACAGATACGCAGTATTTT. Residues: CASSLTGWGPTDTQYF.

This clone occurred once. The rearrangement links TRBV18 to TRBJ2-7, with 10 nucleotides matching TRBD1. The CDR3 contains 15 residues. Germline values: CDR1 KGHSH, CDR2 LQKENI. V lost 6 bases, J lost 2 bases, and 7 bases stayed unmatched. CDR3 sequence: CASSPGQGITYEQYF. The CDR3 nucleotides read TGTGCCAGCTCCCCGGGACAGGGGATTACCTACGAGCAGTACTTC.

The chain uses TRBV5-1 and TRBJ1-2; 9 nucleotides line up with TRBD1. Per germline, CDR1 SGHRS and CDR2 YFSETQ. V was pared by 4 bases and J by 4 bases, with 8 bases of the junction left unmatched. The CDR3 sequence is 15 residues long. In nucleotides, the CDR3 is TGCGCCAGCAGCACCGGGACAGGGAAAACCTATGGCTACACCTTC. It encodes CASSTGTGKTYGYTF. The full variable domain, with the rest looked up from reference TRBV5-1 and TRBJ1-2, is KAGVTQTPRYLIKTRGQQVTLSCSPISGHRSVSWYQQTPGQGLQFLFEYFSETQRNKGNFPGRFSGRQFSNSRSEMNVSTLELGDSALYLCASSTGTGKTYGYTFGSGTRLTVV.

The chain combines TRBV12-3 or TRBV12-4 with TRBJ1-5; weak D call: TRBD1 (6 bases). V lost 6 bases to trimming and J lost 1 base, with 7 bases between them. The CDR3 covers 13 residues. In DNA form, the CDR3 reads TGTGCCAGCAGGGGGACAAGCAATCAGCCCCAGCATTTT. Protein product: CASRGTSNQPQHF.

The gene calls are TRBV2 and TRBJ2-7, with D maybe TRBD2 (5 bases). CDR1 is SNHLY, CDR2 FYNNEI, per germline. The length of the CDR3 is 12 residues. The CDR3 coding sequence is TGTGCTACTGAGATGTGGAGGAACGAGCAGTACTTC. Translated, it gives CATEMWRNEQYF.

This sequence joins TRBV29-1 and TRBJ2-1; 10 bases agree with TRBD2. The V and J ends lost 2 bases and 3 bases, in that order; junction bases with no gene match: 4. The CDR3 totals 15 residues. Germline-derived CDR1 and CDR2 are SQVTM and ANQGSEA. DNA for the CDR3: TGCAGCGTTGAACCCCAGCGGGGGGGCTACAATGAGCAGTTCTTC. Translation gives CSVEPQRGGYNEQFF.

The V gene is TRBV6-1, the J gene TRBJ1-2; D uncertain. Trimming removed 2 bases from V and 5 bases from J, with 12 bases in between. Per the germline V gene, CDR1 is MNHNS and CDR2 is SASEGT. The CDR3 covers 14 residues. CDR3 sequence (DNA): TGTGCCAGCAGTGAACCCGGAGAGGCGTATGGCTACACCTTC. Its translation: CASSEPGEAYGYTF.

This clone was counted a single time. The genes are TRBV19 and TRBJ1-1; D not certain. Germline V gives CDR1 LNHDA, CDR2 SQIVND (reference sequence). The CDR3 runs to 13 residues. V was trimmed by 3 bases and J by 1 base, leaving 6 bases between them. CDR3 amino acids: CASSIRENTEAFF. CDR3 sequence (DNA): TGTGCCAGTAGTATCCGGGAGAACACTGAAGCTTTCTTT. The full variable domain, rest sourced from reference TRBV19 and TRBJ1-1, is DGGITQSPKYLFRKEGQNVTLSCEQNLNHDAMYWYRQDPGQGLRLIYYSQIVNDFQKGDIAEGYSVSREKKESFPLTVTSAQKNPTAFYLCASSIRENTEAFFGQGTRLTVV.

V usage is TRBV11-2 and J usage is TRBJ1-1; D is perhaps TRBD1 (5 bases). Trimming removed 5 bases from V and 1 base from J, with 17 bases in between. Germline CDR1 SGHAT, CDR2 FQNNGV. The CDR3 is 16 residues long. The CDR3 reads CASSRPTAEENTEAFF. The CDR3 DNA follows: TGTGCCAGCAGCCGACCGACAGCCGAGGAGAACACTGAAGCTTTCTTT.